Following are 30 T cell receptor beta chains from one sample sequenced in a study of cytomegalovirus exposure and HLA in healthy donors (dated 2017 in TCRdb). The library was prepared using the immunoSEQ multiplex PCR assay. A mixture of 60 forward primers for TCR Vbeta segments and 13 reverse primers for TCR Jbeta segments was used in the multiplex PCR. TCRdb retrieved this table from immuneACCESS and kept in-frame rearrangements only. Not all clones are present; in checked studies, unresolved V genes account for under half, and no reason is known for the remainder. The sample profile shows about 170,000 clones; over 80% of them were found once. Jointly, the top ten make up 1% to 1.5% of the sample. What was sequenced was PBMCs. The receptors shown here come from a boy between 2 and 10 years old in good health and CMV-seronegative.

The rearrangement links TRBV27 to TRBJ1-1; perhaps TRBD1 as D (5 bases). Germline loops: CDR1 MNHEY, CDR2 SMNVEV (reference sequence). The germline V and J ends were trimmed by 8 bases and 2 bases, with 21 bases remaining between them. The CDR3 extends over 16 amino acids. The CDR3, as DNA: TGTGCCAGCTCCCCCGAAGGTTGGCAGGGCAACACTGAAGCTTTCTTT. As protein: CASSPEGWQGNTEAFF.

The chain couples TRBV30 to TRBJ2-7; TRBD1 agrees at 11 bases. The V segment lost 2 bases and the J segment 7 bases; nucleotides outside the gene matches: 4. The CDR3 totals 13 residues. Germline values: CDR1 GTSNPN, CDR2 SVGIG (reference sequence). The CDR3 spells CAWSSGTGGEQYV. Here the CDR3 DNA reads TGTGCCTGGAGTTCCGGGACAGGGGGAGAGCAGTACGTC.

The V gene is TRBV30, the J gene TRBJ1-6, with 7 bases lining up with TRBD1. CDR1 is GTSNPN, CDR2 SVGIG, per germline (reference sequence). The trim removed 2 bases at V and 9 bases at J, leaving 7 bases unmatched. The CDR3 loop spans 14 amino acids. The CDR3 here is CAWSREQGGSPLHF. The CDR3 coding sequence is TGTGCCTGGAGTAGGGAGCAGGGGGGTTCACCCCTCCACTTT.

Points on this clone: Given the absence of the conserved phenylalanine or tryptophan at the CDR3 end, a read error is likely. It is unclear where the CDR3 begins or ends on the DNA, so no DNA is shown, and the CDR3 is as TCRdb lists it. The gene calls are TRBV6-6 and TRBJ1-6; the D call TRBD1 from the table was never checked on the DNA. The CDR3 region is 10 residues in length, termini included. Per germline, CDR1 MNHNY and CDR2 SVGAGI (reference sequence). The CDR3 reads CASKATGRFV.

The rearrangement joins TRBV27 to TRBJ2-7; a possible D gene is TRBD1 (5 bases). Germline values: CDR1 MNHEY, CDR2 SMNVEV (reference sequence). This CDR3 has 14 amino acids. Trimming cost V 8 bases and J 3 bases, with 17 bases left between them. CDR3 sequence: CASRRKTDLYEQYF. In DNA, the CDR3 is TGTGCCAGCCGACGGAAGACAGACCTCTACGAGCAGTACTTC.

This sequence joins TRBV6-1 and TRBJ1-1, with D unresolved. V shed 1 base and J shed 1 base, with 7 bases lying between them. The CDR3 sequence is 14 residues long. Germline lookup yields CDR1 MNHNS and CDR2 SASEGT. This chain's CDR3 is CASSEGAWNTEAFF. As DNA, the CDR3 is TGTGCCAGCAGTGAAGGGGCATGGAACACTGAAGCTTTCTTT.

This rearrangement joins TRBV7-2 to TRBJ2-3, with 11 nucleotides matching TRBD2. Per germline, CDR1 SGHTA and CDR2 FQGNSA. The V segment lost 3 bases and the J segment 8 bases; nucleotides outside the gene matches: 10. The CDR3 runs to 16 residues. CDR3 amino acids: CASSLSSGRLAGTQYF. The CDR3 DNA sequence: TGTGCCAGCAGCTTGTCTAGCGGGAGGCTTGCGGGTACGCAGTATTTT.

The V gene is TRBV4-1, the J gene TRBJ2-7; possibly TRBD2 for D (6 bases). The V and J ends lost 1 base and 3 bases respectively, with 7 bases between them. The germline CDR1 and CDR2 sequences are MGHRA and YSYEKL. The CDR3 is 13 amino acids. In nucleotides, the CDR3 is TGCGCCAGCAGCCAAGGACTAGTCTACGAGCAGTACTTC. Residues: CASSQGLVYEQYF.

The CDR3: CASGRYSHVPTGSSNYGYTF. CDR3 coding DNA: TGTGCCAGTGGGCGGTATTCCCATGTCCCAACAGGCAGCTCTAACTATGGCTACACCTTC. The V and J genes are TRBV19 and TRBJ1-2, with TRBD1 as a possible D gene (5 bases). Per the germline V gene, CDR1 is LNHDA and CDR2 is SQIVND (reference sequence). V lost 8 bases, J lost 0 bases, and 31 bases lay in between. The CDR3 loop spans 20 amino acids. Full variable domain (outside the CDR3, taken from reference TRBV19 and TRBJ1-2): DGGITQSPKYLFRKEGQNVTLSCEQNLNHDAMYWYRQDPGQGLRLIYYSQIVNDFQKGDIAEGYSVSREKKESFPLTVTSAQKNPTAFYLCASGRYSHVPTGSSNYGYTFGSGTRLTVV.

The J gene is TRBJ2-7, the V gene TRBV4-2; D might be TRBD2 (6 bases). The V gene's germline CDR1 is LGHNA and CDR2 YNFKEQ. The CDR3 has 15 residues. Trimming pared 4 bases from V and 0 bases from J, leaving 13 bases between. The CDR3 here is CASSPTDGSSYEQYF. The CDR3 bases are TGTGCCAGCAGCCCTACCGACGGGAGCTCCTACGAGCAGTACTTC.

CDR3 sequence: CASSGDGRETYGYTF. The CDR3 bases are TGTGCCAGCAGCGGGGACGGACGGGAGACCTATGGCTACACCTTC. The chain has TRBV5-6 and TRBJ1-2; a weak D match, TRBD1 (5 bases). Between the trimmed V and J ends, which lost 4 bases and 4 bases, there was a span of 17 bases. The CDR3 loop spans 15 amino acids. Looked up from germline, CDR1 is SGHDT and CDR2 is YYEEEE.

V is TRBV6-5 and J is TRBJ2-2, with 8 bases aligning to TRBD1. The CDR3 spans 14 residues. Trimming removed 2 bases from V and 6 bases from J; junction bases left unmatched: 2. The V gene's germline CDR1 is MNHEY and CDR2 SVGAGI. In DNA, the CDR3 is TGTGCCAGCAGTTACCGACAGGGGCCCGGGGAGCTGTTTTTT. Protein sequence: CASSYRQGPGELFF.

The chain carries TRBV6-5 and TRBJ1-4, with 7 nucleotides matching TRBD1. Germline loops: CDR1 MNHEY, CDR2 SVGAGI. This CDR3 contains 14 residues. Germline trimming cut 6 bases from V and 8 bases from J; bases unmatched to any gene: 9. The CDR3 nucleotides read TGTGCCAGCAGACAAACAGGGGAGGAGGAAAAACTGTTTTTT. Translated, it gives CASRQTGEEEKLFF.

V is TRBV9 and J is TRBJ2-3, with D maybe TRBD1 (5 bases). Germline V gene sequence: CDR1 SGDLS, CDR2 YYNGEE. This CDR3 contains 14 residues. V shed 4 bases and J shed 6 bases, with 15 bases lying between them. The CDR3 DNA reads TGTGCCAGCAGCCCCCCCCCTAAGGGGGATACGCAGTATTTT. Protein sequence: CASSPPPKGDTQYF.

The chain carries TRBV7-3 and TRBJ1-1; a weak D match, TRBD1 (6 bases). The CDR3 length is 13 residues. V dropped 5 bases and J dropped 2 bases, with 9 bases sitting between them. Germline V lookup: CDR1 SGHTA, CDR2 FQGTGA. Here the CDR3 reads CASSRDTNTEAFF. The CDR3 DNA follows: TGTGCCAGCAGCCGGGACACTAACACTGAAGCTTTCTTT.

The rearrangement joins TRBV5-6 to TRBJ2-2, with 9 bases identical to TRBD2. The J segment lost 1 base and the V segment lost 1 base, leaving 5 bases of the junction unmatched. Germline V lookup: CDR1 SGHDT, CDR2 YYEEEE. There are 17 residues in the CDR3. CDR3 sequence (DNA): TGTGCCAGCAGCTTGACGACGACTAGCGGGAACACCGGGGAGCTGTTTTTT. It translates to CASSLTTTSGNTGELFF.

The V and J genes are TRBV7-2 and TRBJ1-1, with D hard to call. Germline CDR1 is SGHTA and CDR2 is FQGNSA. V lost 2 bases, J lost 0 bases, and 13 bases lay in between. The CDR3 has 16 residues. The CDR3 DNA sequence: TGTGCCAGCAGCTTATCGGGCGGGCGGATGAACACTGAAGCTTTCTTT. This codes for CASSLSGGRMNTEAFF.

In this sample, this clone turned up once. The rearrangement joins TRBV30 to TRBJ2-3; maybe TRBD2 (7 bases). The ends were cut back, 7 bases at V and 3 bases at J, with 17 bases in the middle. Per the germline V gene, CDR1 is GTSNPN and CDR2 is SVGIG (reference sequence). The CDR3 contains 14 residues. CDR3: CASEGGRGTDTQYF. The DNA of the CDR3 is TGTGCCTCGGAGGGGGGGAGGGGAACAGATACGCAGTATTTT. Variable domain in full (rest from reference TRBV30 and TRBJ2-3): SQTIHQWPATLVQPVGSPLSLECTVEGTSNPNLYWYRQAAGRGLQLLFYSVGIGQISSEVPQNLSASRPQDRQFILSSKKLLLSDSGFYLCASEGGRGTDTQYFGPGTRLTVL.

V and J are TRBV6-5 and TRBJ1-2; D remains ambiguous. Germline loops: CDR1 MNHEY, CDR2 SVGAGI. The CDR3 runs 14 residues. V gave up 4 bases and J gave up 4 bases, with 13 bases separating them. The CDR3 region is CASSWGDGGYGYTF. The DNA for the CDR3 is TGTGCCAGCAGTTGGGGAGACGGTGGCTATGGCTACACCTTC.

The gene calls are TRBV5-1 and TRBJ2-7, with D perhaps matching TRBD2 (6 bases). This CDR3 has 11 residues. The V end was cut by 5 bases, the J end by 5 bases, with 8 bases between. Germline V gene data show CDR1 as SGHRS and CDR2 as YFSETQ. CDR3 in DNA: TGCGCCAGCAGTTCGGGAGACGAGCAGTACTTC. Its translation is CASSSGDEQYF.

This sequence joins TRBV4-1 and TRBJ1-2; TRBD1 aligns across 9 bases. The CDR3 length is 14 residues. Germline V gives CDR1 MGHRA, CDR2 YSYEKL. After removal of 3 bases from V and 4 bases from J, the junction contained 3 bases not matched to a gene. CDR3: CASSQGQGTYGYTF. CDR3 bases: TGCGCCAGCAGCCAGGGACAGGGAACCTATGGCTACACCTTC.

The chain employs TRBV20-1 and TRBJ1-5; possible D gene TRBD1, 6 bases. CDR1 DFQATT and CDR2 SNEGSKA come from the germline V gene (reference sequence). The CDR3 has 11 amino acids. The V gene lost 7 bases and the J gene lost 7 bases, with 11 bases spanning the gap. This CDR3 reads CSVVGAQPQHF. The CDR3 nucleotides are TGCAGTGTTGTGGGGGCCCAGCCCCAGCATTTT.

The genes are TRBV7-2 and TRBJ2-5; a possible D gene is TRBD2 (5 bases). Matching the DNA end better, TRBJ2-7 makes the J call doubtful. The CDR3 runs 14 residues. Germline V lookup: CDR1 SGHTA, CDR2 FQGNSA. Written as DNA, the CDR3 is TGTGCCAGCAGCTTGCGGGCAGAGAGATACGAGCAGTACTTC. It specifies CASSLRAERYEQYF.

CDR3 sequence reads: CAFSGANGYTF. For the CDR3, the DNA is TGTGCCTTTAGTGGGGCCAATGGCTACACCTTC. The chain has TRBV5-4 and TRBJ1-2, with D perhaps matching TRBD1 (5 bases). V dropped 10 bases and J dropped 6 bases, with 13 bases sitting between them. CDR1 is SGHNT and CDR2 is YYREEE in the germline V gene (reference sequence). The CDR3 sequence is 11 residues long. Complete variable domain (other parts from reference TRBV5-4 and TRBJ1-2): ETGVTQSPTHLIKTRGQQVTLRCSSQSGHNTVSWYQQALGQGPQFIFQYYREEENGRGNFPPRFSGLQFPNYSSELNVNALELDDSALYLCAFSGANGYTFGSGTRLTVV.

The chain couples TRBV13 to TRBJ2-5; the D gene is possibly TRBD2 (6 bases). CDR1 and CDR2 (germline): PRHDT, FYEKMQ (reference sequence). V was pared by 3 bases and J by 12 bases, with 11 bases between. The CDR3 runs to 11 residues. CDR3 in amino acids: CASSLGGAKYF. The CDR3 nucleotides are TGTGCCAGCAGCTTGGGCGGGGCTAAGTACTTC.

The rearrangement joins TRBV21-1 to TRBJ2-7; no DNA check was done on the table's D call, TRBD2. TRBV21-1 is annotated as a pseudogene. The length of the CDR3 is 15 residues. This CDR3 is CASSKSLAGSYEQYF. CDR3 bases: TGTGCCAGCAGCAAATCGCTAGCGGGCTCCTACGAGCAGTACTTC.

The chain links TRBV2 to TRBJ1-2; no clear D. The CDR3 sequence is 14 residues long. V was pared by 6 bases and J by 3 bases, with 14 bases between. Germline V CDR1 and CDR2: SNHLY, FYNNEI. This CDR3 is CASRAPPGDYGYTF. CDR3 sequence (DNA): TGTGCCAGCAGGGCCCCTCCCGGGGACTATGGCTACACCTTC.

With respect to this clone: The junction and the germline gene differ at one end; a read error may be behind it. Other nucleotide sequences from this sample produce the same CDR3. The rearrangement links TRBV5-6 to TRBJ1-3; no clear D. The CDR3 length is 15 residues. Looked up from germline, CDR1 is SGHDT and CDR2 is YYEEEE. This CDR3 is CASSTPGSSGNTIYF. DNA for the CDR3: TGCGCCAGCAGCACTCCGGGGTCCTCTGGAAACACCATATATTTT. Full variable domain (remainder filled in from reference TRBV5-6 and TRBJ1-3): DAGVTQSPTHLIKTRGQQVTLRCSPKSGHDTVSWYQQALGQGPQFIFQYYEEEERQRGNFPDRFSGHQFPNYSSELNVNALLLGDSALYLCASSTPGSSGNTIYFGEGSWLTVV.

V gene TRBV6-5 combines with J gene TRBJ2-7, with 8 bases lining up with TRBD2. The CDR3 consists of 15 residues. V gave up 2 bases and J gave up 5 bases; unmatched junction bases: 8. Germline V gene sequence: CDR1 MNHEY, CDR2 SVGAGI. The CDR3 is CASSYRLREGHEQYF. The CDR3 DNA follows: TGTGCCAGCAGTTACCGACTCCGGGAGGGCCACGAGCAGTACTTC.

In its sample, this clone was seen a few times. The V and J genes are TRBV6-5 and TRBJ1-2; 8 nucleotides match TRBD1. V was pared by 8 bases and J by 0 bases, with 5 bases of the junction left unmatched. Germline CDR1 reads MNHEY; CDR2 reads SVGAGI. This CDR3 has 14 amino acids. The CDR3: CASGGTGANYGYTF. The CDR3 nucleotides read TGTGCCAGCGGGGGGACAGGAGCTAACTATGGCTACACCTTC.